This T cell receptor (beta chain) is from a study of vaccination effects on CD4 cells after COVID-19. Profiling relied on immunoSEQ multiplex PCR, and the TCRdb table lists in-frame clones only, not all of them. The repertoire holds 35,000 to 50,000 clones, with roughly 79% as singletons. Between the trimmed V and J ends, which lost 0 bases and 0 bases, there was a span of 10 bases. Per the germline V gene, CDR1 is SGHRS and CDR2 is YFSETQ. The CDR3 length is 16 residues. With respect to this clone: Its specificity is unknown.

Before sequencing, viral peptide pools were used by the ViraFEST assay to expand antigen-specific CD4+ T cells. Isolation of CD4+ T cells took place after approximately ten days of culture. The study found no prior SARS-CoV-2 infection in the vaccine recipients, who tested negative for nucleocapsid antibodies. The clonotype was recovered from a human donor who received a COVID-19 vaccine. The rearrangement links TRBV5-1 to TRBJ1-3, with D hard to call. Source: CD4+ T cells from PBMCs cultured with SARS-CoV-2 spike peptides, taken before COVID-19 vaccination. CDR3 loop: CASSLEGGHSGNTIYF. In DNA form, the CDR3 reads TGCGCCAGCAGCTTGGAGGGCGGTCACTCTGGAAACACCATATATTTT.